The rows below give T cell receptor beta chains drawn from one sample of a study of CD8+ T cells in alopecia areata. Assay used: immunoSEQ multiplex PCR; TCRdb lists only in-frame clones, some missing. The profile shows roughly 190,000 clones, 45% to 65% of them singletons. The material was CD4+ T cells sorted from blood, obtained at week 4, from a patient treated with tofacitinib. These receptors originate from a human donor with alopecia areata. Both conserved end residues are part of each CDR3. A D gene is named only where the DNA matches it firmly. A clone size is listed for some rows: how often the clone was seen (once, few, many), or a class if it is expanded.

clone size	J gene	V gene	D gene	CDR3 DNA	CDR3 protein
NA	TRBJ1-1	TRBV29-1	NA	TGCAGCGTTGAAGACAGGGAGTGGGAAGCTTTCTTT	CSVEDREWEAFF
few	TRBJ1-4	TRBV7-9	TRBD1	TGTGCCAGCAGCTTCCCAGGGGGTGCTGAAAAACTGTTTTTT	CASSFPGGAEKLFF
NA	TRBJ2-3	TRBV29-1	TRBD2	TGCAGCGTTGAAGGACTAGCCACAGATACGCAGTATTTT	CSVEGLATDTQYF
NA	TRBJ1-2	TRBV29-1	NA	TGCAGCGTTGAAAGGGGGTCCTCCTATGGCTACACCTTC	CSVERGSSYGYTF
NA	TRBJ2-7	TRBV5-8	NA	TGTGCCAGCAGCTTGTGGGCGGGTAAGGAGCAGTACTTC	CASSLWAGKEQYF
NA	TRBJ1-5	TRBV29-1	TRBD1	TGCAGCGTTGAAGGGGACAGGGGACAGCCCCAGCATTTT	CSVEGDRGQPQHF
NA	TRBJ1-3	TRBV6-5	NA	TGTGCCAGCAGTACAGATGACACCATATATTTT	CASSTDDTIYF
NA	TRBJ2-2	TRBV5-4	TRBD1	TGTGCCAGCAGCTTGGTTCCACAGGGGGCGGGCACCGGGGAGCTGTTTTTT	CASSLVPQGAGTGELFF
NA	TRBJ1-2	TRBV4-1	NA	TGCGCCAGCAGCCGCCGAGAGGGCGATAACTATGGCTACACCTTC	CASSRREGDNYGYTF
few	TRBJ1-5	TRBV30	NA	TGTGCCTGGAGTGCCCCCGCCACAACGGGCAGGCCCCAGCATTTT	CAWSAPATTGRPQHF
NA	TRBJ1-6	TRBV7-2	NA	TGTGCCAGCAGCTTAGTAAGGTCACCCCTCCACTTT	CASSLVRSPLHF
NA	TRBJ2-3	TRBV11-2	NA	TGTGCCAGCAGCTTAGCAGATACGCAGTATTTT	CASSLADTQYF
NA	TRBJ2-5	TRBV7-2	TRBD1	TGTGCCAGCAGCTTATCCCGACAGGGGGCCGGGACCCAGTACTTC	CASSLSRQGAGTQYF
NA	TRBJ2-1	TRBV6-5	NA	TGTGCCAGCACCCGGGGGAGAGGCAGTGAGCAGTTCTTC	CASTRGRGSEQFF
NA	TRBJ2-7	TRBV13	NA	TGTGCCAGCAGCCTCAGGTCTAGGAACGAGCAGTACTTC	CASSLRSRNEQYF
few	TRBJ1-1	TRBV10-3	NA	TGTGCCATCAGTGACGGGGCCTCCTACACTGAAGCTTTCTTT	CAISDGASYTEAFF
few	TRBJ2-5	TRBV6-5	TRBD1	TGTGCCAGCAGTTACTCGCCCGGGACAGAAGAGACCCAGTACTTC	CASSYSPGTEETQYF
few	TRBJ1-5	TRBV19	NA	TGTGCCAGTAGTGAGGGACGGCGTCCCTTTAGCAATCAGCCCCAGCATTTT	CASSEGRRPFSNQPQHF
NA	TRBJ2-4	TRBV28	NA	TGTGCCAGCAGTTCCCTTGGGGCTAACGATGTTCAGTACTTC	CASSSLGANDVQYF
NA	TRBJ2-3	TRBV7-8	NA	TGTGCCAGCAGCTTAGATGAACGCACAGATACGCAGTATTTT	CASSLDERTDTQYF
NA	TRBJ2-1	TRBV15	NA	TGTGCCACCAGCAGAGATTCGGGGGCAGGTTTTCATGAGCAGTTCTTC	CATSRDSGAGFHEQFF
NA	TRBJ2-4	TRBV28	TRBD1	TGTGCCAGCAGTTCCCGGGACAGGGTTTCCAAAAACATTCAGTACTTC	CASSSRDRVSKNIQYF
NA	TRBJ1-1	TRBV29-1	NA	TGCAGCGCCGAGGACAGAGCGAACACTGAAGCTTTCTTT	CSAEDRANTEAFF
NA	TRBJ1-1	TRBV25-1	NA	TGTGCCAGCAGTGACAGACTGAACACTGAAGCTTTCTTT	CASSDRLNTEAFF
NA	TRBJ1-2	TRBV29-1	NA	TGCAGCGTCGGCCGCGTGGTGTCGTATGGCTACACCTTC	CSVGRVVSYGYTF
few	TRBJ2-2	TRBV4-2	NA	TGTGCCAGCAGCCAAGATAGCAGCACCGGGGAGCTGTTTTTT	CASSQDSSTGELFF
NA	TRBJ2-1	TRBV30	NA	TGTGCCTGGAGTGTCTTAATCAATGAGCAGTTCTTC	CAWSVLINEQFF
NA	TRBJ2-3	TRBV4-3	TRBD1	TGCGCCAGCAGCCAGACAGGGCAGGCAGATACGCAGTATTTT	CASSQTGQADTQYF
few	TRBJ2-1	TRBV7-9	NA	TGTGCCAGCAGCTTAGATGCATCGAATGAGCAGTTCTTC	CASSLDASNEQFF
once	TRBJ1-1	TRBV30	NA	TGTGCCTGGAACGATCAGGGGTTCGCTGAAGCTTTCTTT	CAWNDQGFAEAFF
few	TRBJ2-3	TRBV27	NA	TGTGCCAGCAGTTTAGAGGGGGACACGCAGTATTTT	CASSLEGDTQYF
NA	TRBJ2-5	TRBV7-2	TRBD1	TGTGCCAGCAGCTCCTCCGGGACAGATCAAGAGACCCAGTACTTC	CASSSSGTDQETQYF
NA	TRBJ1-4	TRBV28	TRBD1	TGTGCCAGCAGTTTAAGGGGACAGGGGCGCAGGGAAAAACTGTTTTTT	CASSLRGQGRREKLFF
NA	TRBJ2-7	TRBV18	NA	TGTGCCAGCTCACCCGCCAGCTCCTACGAGCAGTACTTC	CASSPASSYEQYF
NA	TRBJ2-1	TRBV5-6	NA	TGTGCCAGCAGCTGGGGGGCCGACGCGCAGTTCTTC	CASSWGADAQFF
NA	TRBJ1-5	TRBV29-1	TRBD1	TGCAGCGTCCAAACAGGGGTGGCTCAGCCCCAGCATTTT	CSVQTGVAQPQHF
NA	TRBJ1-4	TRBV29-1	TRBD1	TGCAGCGTTGAATGGACAGGCGAAAATGAAAAACTGTTTTTT	CSVEWTGENEKLFF
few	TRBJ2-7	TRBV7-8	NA	TGTGCCAGCAGCTTAGAAGGGACTCTACACGAGTACTTC	CASSLEGTLHEYF
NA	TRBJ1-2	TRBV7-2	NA	TGTGCCAGCAGCTCAGCAGAGTTCTATGGCTACACCTTC	CASSSAEFYGYTF
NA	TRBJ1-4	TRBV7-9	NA	TGTGCCAGCAGTTATGGGCCACCTGCTAATGAAAAACTGTTTTTT	CASSYGPPANEKLFF
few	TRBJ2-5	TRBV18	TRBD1	TGTGCCAGCTCACAAACACAGGGGGACCAAGAGACCCAGTACTTC	CASSQTQGDQETQYF
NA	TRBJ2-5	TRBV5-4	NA	TGTGCCAGCAGCTTGGACCAACAAGAGACCCAGTACTTC	CASSLDQQETQYF
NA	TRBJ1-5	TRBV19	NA	TGTGCCAGTAAACTGGAGGGGGGGCATCAGCCCCAGCATTTT	CASKLEGGHQPQHF
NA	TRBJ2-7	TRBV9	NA	TGTGCCAGCAGCGTAGGTGGGGGAATCGCTTACGAGCAGTACTTC	CASSVGGGIAYEQYF
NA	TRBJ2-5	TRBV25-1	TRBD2	TGTGCCAGCAGTTCTACCCTGCTCGGACTAGCGGGGAAAGAGACCCAGTACTTC	CASSSTLLGLAGKETQYF
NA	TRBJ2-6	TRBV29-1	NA	TGCAGCGTTAAACCACAGAACTCTGGGGCCAACGTCCTGACTTTC	CSVKPQNSGANVLTF
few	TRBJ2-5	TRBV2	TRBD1	TGTGCCAGCAGTAGGGACAGGGAAGAGACCCAGTACTTC	CASSRDREETQYF
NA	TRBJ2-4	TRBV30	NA	TGTGCCTGGACTGGGGCAGGGTCGGACATTCAGTACTTC	CAWTGAGSDIQYF
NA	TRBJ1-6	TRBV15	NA	TGTGCCACCAGCAGCCATAAGCGCTCCTATAATTCACCCCTCCACTTT	CATSSHKRSYNSPLHF
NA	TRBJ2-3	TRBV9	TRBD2	TGTGCCAGCAGCCTACTAGCGGGGCACACAGATACGCAGTATTTT	CASSLLAGHTDTQYF
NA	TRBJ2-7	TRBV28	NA	TGTGCCAGCAGTTTATACGCAGGGACGGGGGAGCAGTACTTC	CASSLYAGTGEQYF
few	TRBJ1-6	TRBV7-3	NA	TGTGCCAGCAGCAACCTGGGTTCACCCCTCCACTTT	CASSNLGSPLHF
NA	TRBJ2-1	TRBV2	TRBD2	TGTGCCAGCAGTGATAGCGGGGCTTCCTACAATGAGCAGTTCTTC	CASSDSGASYNEQFF